Given below is one T cell receptor beta chain in context. No antigen is known for it. Specified treatment: some 19 received Ad26.COV2.S at low or high dose, single or two shots; roughly 5 received placebo; per-sample allocation not given. Vaccine and placebo recipients were sampled on day 63 after the first injection. The data originate from a study of Ad26.COV2.S vaccination and SARS-CoV-2 variants. About the study: Ad26.COV2.S shots went into the muscle once or twice, 56 days apart. Study results and caveats: Vaccinees reportedly had broad spike-specific CD8+ and CD4+ T cell responses. Placebo recipients showed lower spike-specific TCR breadth than vaccinees.

Generated by immunoSEQ multiplex PCR, the TCRdb table keeps only in-frame clones and is missing some. The sample shows about 440,000 clones, around 88% of them seen only once. V trimming: 6 bases; J trimming: 2 bases; junction bases outside the gene matches: 10. Germline loops: CDR1 MNHEY, CDR2 SMNVEV (reference sequence). The CDR3 consists of 17 residues. V gene TRBV27 combines with J gene TRBJ1-6; 7 bases fit TRBD1. The clonotype comes from a person between 18 and 60 years old who received the Ad26.COV2.S COVID-19 vaccine or a placebo. The material sequenced was peripheral blood, taken in a trial of Ad26.COV2.S vaccine versus placebo. The CDR3 DNA follows: TGTGCCAGCAGCTCACGGACAGGATCCGCCTATAATTCACCCCTCCACTTT. It yields the protein CASSSRTGSAYNSPLHF.